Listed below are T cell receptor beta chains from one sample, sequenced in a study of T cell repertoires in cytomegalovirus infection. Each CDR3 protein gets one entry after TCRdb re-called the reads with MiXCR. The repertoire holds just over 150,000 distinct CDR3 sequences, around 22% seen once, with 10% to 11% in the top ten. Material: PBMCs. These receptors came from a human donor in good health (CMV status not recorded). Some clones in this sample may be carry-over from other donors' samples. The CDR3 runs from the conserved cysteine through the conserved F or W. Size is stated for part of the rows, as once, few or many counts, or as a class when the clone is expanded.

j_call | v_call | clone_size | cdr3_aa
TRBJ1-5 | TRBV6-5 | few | CASRADRAQQPQHF
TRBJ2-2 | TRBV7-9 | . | CASSLGLPTGELFF
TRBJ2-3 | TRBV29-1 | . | CSKKGVADTQYF
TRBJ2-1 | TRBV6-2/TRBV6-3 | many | CASSTGIFQGAYNEQFF
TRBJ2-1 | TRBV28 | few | CASSTAGQGLHEQFF
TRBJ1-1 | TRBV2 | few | CASSWGALGEAFF
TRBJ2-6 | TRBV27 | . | CASQTLSSGANVLTF
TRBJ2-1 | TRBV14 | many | CASSQWGYNEQFF
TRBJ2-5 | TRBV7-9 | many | CASRFSMAGETQYF
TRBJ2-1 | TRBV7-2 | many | CASKLSSSYNEQFF
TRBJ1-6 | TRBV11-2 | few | CASSRARGGPLHF